The clone carrying this TCR beta chain was recorded at least ten times. Its target is not known. Germline CDR1 reads SGHNT; CDR2 reads YYREEE (reference sequence). V lost 4 bases, J lost 11 bases, and 18 bases lay in between. This CDR3 comprises 13 residues. This sample is part of a study of early T cells in non-severe SARS-CoV-2 infection. On the study more broadly: Chains were unpaired, as sequencing was done on bulk RNA from unsorted whole blood. General study points: Database matching using VDJdb favored anti-spike CD8 responses, with private and CD4 specificities left missing.

Individual cDNA molecules received unique molecular identifiers during library preparation. One entry per CDR3 protein results from TCRdb running MiXCR on the 5' RACE reads. The sample lists 90,000 to 120,000 distinct CDR3 sequences; 11% were seen once. The sample was whole blood. J is TRBJ1-1 and V is TRBV5-4; no reliable D call. The clonotype comes from an adult who was a healthcare worker with PCR-confirmed SARS-CoV-2 infection or an uninfected control (not recorded which). DNA of the CDR3: TGTGCCAGCAGCCAATCCCCCCAGAGTGACGCTTTCTTT. This sequence encodes CASSQSPQSDAFF.